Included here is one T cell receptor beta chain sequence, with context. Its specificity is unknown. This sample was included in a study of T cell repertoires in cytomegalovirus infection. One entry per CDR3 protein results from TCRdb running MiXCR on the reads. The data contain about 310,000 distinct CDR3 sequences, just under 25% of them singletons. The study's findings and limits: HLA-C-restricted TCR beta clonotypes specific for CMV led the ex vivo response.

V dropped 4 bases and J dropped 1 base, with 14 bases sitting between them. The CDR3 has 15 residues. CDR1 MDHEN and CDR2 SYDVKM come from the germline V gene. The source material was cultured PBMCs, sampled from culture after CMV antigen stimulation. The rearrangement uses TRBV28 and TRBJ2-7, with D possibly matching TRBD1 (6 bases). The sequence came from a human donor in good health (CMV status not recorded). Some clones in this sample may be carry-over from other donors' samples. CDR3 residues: CASSSGQSLSYEQYV. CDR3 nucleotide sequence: TGTGCCAGCAGTTCAGGACAGTCCCTATCCTACGAGCAGTACGTC.